The table lists the clone carrying this TCR beta chain with many counts. The data were taken from a study of neurological immune-mediated disorders. Every sequencing run produced over 200 million TCR-beta sequences, and the sequences from any one run covered 15-18 subjects. TCRdb reanalysed the 5' RACE reads using MiXCR and keeps one entry per CDR3 protein. Among about 70,000 distinct CDR3 sequences listed, 3.2% were seen once. Germline V gives CDR1 SGHVS, CDR2 FNYEAQ. This CDR3 contains 13 residues. Between the trimmed V and J ends, which lost 1 base and 6 bases, there was a span of 9 bases. Sequencing was performed on PBMCs. The genes are TRBV7-6 and TRBJ1-2; a weak D match, TRBD1 (6 bases). The clonotype comes from a woman aged 45-59 years with multiple sclerosis. CDR3 protein: CASSLGQGNGYTF. The CDR3 DNA is TGTGCCAGCAGCTTAGGGCAGGGGAATGGCTACACCTTC.